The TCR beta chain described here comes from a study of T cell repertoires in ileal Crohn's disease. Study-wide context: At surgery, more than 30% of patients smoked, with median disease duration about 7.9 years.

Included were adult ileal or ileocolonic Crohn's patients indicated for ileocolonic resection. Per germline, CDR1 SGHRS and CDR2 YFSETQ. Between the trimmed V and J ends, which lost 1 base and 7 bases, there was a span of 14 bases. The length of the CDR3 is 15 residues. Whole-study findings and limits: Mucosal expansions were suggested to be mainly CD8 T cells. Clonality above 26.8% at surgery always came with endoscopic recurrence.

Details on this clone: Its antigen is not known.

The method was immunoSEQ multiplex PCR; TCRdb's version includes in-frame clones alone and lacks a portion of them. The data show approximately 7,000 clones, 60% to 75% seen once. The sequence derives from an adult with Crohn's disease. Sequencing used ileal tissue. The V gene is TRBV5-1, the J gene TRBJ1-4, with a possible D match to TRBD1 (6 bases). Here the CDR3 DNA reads TGCGCCAGCAGCTTGCAGGGGCCGGGGACTGAAAAACTGTTTTTT. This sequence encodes CASSLQGPGTEKLFF.